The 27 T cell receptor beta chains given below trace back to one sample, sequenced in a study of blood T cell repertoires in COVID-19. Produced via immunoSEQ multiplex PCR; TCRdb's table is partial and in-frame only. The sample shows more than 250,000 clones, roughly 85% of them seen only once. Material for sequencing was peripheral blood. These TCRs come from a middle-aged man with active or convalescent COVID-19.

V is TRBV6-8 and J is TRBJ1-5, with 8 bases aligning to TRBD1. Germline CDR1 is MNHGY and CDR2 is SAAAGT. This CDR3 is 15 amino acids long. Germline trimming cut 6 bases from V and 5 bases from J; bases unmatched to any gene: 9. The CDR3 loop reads CASSRRQGSHQPQHF. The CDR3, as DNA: TGTGCCAGCAGCCGTCGACAGGGGAGTCATCAGCCCCAGCATTTT.

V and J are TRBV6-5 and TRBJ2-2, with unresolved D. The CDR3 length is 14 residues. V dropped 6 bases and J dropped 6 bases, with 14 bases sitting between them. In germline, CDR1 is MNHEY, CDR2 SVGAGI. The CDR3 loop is CASRGQLLAGELFF. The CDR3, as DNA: TGTGCCAGCAGAGGCCAACTATTGGCCGGGGAGCTGTTTTTT.

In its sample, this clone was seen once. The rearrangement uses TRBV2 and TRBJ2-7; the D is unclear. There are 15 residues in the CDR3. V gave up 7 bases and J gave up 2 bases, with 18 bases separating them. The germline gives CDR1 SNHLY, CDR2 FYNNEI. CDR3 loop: CASNPGGGVTYEQYF. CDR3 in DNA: TGTGCCAGCAATCCGGGTGGCGGCGTTACCTACGAGCAGTACTTC.

The CDR3 sequence: CASSLDRESRPEAFF. As DNA, the CDR3 is TGTGCCAGCAGCTTAGACAGGGAATCTCGGCCTGAAGCTTTCTTT. This sequence joins TRBV7-9 and TRBJ1-1; possibly TRBD1 for D (6 bases). The CDR3 sequence is 15 residues long. Looked up from germline, CDR1 is SEHNR and CDR2 is FQNEAQ (reference sequence). Deletions cut 1 base from V and 6 bases from J, with 15 bases between.

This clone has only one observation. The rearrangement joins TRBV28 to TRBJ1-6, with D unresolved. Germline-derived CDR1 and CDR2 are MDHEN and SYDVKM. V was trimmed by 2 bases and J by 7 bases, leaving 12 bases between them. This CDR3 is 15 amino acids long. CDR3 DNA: TGTGCCAGCAGTTTAGCGGGGAGTGGAAATTCACCCCTCCACTTT. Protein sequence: CASSLAGSGNSPLHF. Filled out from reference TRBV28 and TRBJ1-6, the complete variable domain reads DVKVTQSSRYLVKRTGEKVFLECVQDMDHENMFWYRQDPGLGLRLIYFSYDVKMKEKGDIPEGYSVSREKKERFSLILESASTNQTSMYLCASSLAGSGNSPLHFGNGTRLTVT.

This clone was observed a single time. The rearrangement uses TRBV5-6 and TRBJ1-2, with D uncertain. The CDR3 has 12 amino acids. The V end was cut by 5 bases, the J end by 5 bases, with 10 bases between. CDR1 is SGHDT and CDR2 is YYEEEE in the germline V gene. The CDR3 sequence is CASSLNRYGYTF. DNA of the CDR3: TGTGCCAGCAGTTTGAACCGGTATGGCTACACCTTC.

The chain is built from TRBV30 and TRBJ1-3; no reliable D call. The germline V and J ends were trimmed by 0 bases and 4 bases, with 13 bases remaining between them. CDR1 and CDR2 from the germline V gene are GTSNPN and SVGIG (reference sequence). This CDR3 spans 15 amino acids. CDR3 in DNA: TGTGCCTGGAGTGTCCTCGGAACGGGAGGAAACACCATATATTTT. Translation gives CAWSVLGTGGNTIYF.

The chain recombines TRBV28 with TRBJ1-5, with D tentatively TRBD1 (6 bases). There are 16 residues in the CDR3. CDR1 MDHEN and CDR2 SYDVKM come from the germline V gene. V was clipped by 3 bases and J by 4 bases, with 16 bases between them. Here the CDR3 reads CASSFLSKGVNQPQHF. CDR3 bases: TGTGCCAGCAGTTTTCTATCTAAGGGGGTTAATCAGCCCCAGCATTTT. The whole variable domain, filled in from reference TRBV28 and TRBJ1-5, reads DVKVTQSSRYLVKRTGEKVFLECVQDMDHENMFWYRQDPGLGLRLIYFSYDVKMKEKGDIPEGYSVSREKKERFSLILESASTNQTSMYLCASSFLSKGVNQPQHFGDGTRLSIL.

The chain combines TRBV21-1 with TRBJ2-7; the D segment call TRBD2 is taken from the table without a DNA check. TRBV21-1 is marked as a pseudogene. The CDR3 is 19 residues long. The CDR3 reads CASSSPPSYGGRTPYEQYF. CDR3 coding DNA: TGTGCCAGCAGCTCCCCCCCCTCCTATGGCGGGAGAACCCCCTACGAGCAGTACTTC.

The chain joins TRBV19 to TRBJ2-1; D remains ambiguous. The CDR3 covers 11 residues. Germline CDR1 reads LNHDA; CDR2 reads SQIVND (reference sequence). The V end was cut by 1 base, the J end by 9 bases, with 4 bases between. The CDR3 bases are TGTGCCAGTAGTATAGGTCTTGAGCAGTTCTTC. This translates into CASSIGLEQFF.

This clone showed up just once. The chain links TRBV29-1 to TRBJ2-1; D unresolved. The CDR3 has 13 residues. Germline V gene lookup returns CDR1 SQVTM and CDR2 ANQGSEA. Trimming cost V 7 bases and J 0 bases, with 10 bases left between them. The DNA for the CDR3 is TGCAGCGACTTAGCAGACTCCTACAATGAGCAGTTCTTC. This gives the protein CSDLADSYNEQFF.

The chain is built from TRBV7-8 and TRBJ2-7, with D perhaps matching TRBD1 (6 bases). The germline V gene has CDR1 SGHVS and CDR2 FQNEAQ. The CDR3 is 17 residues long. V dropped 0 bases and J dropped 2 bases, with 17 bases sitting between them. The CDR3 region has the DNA TGTGCCAGCAGCTTAGCGGAATGGTTACAGGGTCCCTACGAGCAGTACTTC. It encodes CASSLAEWLQGPYEQYF.

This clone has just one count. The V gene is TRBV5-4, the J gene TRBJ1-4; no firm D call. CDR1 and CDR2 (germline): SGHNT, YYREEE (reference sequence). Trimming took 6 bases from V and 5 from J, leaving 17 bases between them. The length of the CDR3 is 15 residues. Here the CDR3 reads CASTPGGGGNEKLFF. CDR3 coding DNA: TGTGCCAGCACCCCGGGCGGCGGCGGGAATGAAAAACTGTTTTTT.

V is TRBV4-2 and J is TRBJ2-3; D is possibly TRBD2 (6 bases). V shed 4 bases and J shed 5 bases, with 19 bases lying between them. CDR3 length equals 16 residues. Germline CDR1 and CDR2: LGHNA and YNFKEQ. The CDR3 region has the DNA TGTGCCAGCAGCCGGTCTAGCTCGGGAGTCGAAGATACGCAGTATTTT. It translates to CASSRSSSGVEDTQYF.

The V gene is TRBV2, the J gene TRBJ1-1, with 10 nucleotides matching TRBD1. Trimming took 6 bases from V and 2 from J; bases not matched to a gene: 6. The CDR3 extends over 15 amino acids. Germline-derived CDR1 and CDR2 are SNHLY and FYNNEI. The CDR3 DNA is TGTGCCAGCAGAGTTAGGGACAGGGGTAACACTGAAGCTTTCTTT. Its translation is CASRVRDRGNTEAFF. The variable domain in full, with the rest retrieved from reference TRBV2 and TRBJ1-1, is EPEVTQTPSHQVTQMGQEVILRCVPISNHLYFYWYRQILGQKVEFLVSFYNNEISEKSEIFDDQFSVERPDGSNFTLKIRSTKLEDSAMYFCASRVRDRGNTEAFFGQGTRLTVV.

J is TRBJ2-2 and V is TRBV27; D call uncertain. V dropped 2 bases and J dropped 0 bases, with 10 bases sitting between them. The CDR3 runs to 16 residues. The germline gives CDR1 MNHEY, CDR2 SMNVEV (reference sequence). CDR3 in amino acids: CASSLVWRSNTGELFF. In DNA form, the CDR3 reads TGTGCCAGCAGTTTAGTCTGGCGGTCGAACACCGGGGAGCTGTTTTTT.

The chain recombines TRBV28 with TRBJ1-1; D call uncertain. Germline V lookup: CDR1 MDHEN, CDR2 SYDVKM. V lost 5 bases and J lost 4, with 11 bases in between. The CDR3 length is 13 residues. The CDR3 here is CASSGRGGTEAFF. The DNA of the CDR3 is TGTGCCAGCAGTGGCCGGGGTGGCACTGAAGCTTTCTTT.

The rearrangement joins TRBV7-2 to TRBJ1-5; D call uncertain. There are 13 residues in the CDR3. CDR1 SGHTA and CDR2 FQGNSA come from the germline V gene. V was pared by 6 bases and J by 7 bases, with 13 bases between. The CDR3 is CASSLSRFQPQHF. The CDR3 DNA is TGTGCCAGCAGTCTCTCTCGGTTCCAGCCCCAGCATTTT.

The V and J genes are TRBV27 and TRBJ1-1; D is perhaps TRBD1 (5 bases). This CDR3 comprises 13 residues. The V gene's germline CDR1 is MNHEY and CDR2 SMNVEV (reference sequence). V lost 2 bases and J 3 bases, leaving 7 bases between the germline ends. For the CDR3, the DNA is TGTGCCAGCAGTTTACTAGGGGACACTGAAGCTTTCTTT. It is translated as CASSLLGDTEAFF.

The CDR3 sequence: CASSPGTSGRGYEQYF. The CDR3 nucleotides are TGTGCCAGCAGCCCCGGGACATCCGGGAGGGGTTACGAGCAGTACTTC. V gene TRBV7-8 combines with J gene TRBJ2-7; 8 nucleotides align to TRBD2. Germline values: CDR1 SGHVS, CDR2 FQNEAQ. This CDR3 region has 16 residues. V lost 5 bases and J lost 4; bases outside the gene matches: 13.

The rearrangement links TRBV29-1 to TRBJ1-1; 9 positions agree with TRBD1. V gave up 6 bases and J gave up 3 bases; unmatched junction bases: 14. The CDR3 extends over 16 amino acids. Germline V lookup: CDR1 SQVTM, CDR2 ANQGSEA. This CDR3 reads CSVLGQGRILYTEAFF. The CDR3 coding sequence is TGCAGCGTCCTTGGACAGGGGAGGATACTGTACACTGAAGCTTTCTTT.

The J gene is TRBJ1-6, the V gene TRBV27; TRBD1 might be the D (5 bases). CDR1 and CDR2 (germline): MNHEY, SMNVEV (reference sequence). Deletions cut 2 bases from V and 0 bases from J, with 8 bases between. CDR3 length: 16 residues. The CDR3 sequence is CASSLRGSSYNSPLHF. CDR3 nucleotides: TGTGCCAGCAGTTTACGGGGGAGCTCCTATAATTCACCCCTCCACTTT.

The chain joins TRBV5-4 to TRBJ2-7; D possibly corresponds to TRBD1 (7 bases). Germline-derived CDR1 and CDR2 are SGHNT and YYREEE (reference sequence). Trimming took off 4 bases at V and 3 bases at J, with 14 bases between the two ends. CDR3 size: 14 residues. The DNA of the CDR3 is TGTGCCAGCAGCATAAGGGGGCGGGACTACGAGCAGTACTTC. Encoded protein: CASSIRGRDYEQYF.

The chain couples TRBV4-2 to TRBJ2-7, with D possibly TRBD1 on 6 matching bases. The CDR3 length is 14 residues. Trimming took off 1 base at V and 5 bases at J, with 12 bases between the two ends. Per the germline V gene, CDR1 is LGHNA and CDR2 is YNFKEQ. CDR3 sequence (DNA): TGTGCCAGCAGCCAAGTGGGTCCAGGGGACGAGCAGTACTTC. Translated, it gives CASSQVGPGDEQYF.

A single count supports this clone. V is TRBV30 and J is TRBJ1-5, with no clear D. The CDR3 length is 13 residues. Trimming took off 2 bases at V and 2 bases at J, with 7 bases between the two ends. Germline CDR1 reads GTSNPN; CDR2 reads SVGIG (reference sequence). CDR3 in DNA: TGTGCCTGGAGTTCACTGGGCAATCAGCCCCAGCATTTT. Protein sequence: CAWSSLGNQPQHF.

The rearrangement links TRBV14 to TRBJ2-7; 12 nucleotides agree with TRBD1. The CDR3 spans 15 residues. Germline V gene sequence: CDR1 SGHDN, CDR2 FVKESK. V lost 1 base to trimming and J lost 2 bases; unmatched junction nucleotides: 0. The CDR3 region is CASSQGDRGPYEQYF. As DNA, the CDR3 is TGTGCCAGCAGCCAAGGGGACAGGGGGCCCTACGAGCAGTACTTC.

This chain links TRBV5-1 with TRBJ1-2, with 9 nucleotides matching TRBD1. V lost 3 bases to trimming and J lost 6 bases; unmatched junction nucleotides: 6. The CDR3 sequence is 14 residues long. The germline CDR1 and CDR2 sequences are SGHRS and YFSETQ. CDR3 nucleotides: TGCGCCAGCAGCTCGGGACAGGGATTGAATGGCTACACCTTC. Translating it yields CASSSGQGLNGYTF.